This T cell receptor (beta chain) emerged from a study of T cell responses to AZD1222 COVID-19 vaccine. V was pared by 5 bases and J by 0 bases, with 4 bases of the junction left unmatched. This CDR3 has 15 amino acids. Germline V lookup: CDR1 LNHDA, CDR2 SQIVND (reference sequence). Points from the study as a whole: Distributed over spike, vaccine-associated CD4 TCRs predominated at 160-218 and 743-854.

Sequencing was performed with immunoSEQ multiplex PCR; in TCRdb, only in-frame clones are kept and a portion is missing. The sample has approximately 140,000 clones, about nine tenths seen once. With regard to this clone: The antigen is unknown.

V gene TRBV19 combines with J gene TRBJ2-1, with 7 bases fitting TRBD1. The source material was peripheral blood, sampled 28 days after the second AZD1222 dose. The TCR was taken from an adult who received the AZD1222 COVID-19 vaccine. In DNA form, the CDR3 reads TGTGCCAGTAGTGTGACAGGGCTCTCCTACAATGAGCAGTTCTTC. Its protein is CASSVTGLSYNEQFF.